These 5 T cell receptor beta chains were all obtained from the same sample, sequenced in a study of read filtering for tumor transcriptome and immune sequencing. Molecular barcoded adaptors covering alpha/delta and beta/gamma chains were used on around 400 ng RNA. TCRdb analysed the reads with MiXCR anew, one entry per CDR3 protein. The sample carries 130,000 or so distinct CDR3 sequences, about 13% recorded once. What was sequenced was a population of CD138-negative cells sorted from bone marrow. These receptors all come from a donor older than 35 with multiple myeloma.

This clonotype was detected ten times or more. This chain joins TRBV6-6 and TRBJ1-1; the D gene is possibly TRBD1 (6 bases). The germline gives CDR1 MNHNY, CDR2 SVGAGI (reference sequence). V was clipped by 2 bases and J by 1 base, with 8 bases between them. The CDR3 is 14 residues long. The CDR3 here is CASSYDRKNTEAFF. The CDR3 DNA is TGTGCCAGCAGTTACGACAGGAAGAACACTGAAGCTTTCTTT.

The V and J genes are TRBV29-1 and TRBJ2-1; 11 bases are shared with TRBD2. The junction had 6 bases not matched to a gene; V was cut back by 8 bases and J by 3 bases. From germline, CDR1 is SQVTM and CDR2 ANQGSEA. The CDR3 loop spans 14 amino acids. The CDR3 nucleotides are TGCAGCATCGGACTAGCGGGTGGCTACAATGAGCAGTTCTTC. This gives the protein CSIGLAGGYNEQFF.

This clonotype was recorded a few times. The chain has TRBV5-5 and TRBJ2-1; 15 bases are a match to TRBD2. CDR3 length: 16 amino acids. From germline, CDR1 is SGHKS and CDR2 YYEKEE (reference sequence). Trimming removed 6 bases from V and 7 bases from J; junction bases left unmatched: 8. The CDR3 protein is CASNPGLAGGLNEQFF. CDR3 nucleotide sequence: TGTGCCAGCAACCCCGGACTAGCGGGAGGGCTAAATGAGCAGTTCTTC.

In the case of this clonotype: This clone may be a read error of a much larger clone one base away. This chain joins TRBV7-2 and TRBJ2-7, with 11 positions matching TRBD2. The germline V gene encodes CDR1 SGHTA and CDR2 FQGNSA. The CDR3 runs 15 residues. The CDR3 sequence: CASSPSGRSSYGQYF. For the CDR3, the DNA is TGTGCCAGCAGCCCTAGCGGGAGGAGCTCCTACGGGCAGTACTTC.

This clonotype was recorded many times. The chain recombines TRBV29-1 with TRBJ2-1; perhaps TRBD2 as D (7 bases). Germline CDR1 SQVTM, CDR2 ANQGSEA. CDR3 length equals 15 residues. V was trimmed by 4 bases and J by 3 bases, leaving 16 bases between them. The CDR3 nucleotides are TGCAGCGTTGTGGGGGGGGGCGGGAACTACAATGAGCAGTTCTTC. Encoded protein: CSVVGGGGNYNEQFF.